The source of this T cell receptor (beta chain) is a study of T-cell reconstitution after alpha-beta-depleted transplantation in children. The length of the CDR3 is 14 residues. The germline gives CDR1 SGHTA, CDR2 FQGNSA. Trimming left V 2 bases short and J 6 bases short, with 11 bases between. Unique molecular identifiers were incorporated into the prepared TCRbeta library. TCRdb re-derived calls from the PCR reads in MiXCR, one entry per CDR3 protein. The sample shows a few hundred thousand distinct CDR3 sequences, 20% of them seen only once. This sequence originates from a human donor who donated a stem cell graft to a child with acute myeloid leukemia. The genes are TRBV7-2 and TRBJ2-1, with a possible D match to TRBD2 (6 bases). Here the sequenced sample was PBMCs from the stem cell graft donor, taken from the stem cell graft. The CDR3 sequence is CASSLSGDRNEQFF. CDR3 DNA sequence: TGTGCCAGCAGCTTATCGGGAGACCGCAATGAGCAGTTCTTC.